Each of the 15 T cell receptor beta chains below was sequenced from the same sample in a study of cytomegalovirus exposure and HLA in healthy donors. The study ran its PCR with 60 Vbeta and 13 Jbeta primers. TCRdb keeps only in-frame clones here, not all; method: immunoSEQ multiplex PCR. This sample carries approximately 180,000 clones, 65% to 85% of them seen once, and the ten largest clones take 1.5% to 2%. The material sequenced was PBMCs. The receptors stem from a man aged 18 to 29 in good health and CMV-seronegative.

V and J are TRBV7-2 and TRBJ1-6; D is possibly TRBD1 (6 bases). The CDR3 has 15 residues. Trimming took 5 bases from V and 7 from J, leaving 15 bases between them. From germline, CDR1 is SGHTA and CDR2 FQGNSA. The CDR3 sequence: CASSPRTASNSPLHF. The CDR3 nucleotides are TGTGCCAGCAGCCCGCGGACAGCCTCGAATTCACCCCTCCACTTT.

This clone was observed a few times. V gene TRBV13 combines with J gene TRBJ1-6, with a tentative D call TRBD1 (5 bases). CDR1 and CDR2 (germline): PRHDT, FYEKMQ (reference sequence). V lost 6 bases to trimming and J lost 2 bases, with 23 bases between them. The CDR3 has 19 residues. CDR3 DNA sequence: TGTGCCAGCAGTTCCCGACAGCCCGAGCTCTCTCCCTATAATTCACCCCTCCACTTT. Its protein is CASSSRQPELSPYNSPLHF. Filled out from reference TRBV13 and TRBJ1-6, the complete variable domain reads AAGVIQSPRHLIKEKRETATLKCYPIPRHDTVYWYQQGPGQDPQFLISFYEKMQSDKGSIPDRFSAQQFSDYHSELNMSSLELGDSALYFCASSSRQPELSPYNSPLHFGNGTRLTVT.

This chain links TRBV7-3 with TRBJ1-2; D perhaps matches TRBD1 (5 bases). CDR3 length: 15 residues. V lost 1 base and J 2 bases, leaving 11 bases between the germline ends. Germline-derived CDR1 and CDR2 are SGHTA and FQGTGA. The CDR3 DNA sequence: TGTGCCAGCAGCTTAATGGCAGGGCAGAACTATGGCTACACCTTC. Its translation is CASSLMAGQNYGYTF.

The J gene is TRBJ1-4, the V gene TRBV9; D ambiguous. Germline V lookup: CDR1 SGDLS, CDR2 YYNGEE. The germline V and J ends were trimmed by 0 bases and 8 bases, with 11 bases remaining between them. This CDR3 has 14 amino acids. CDR3 DNA sequence: TGTGCCAGCAGCGTAGGGACTAAATGGGAAAAACTGTTTTTT. Protein sequence: CASSVGTKWEKLFF. The full variable domain, completed using reference TRBV9 and TRBJ1-4, is DSGVTQTPKHLITATGQRVTLRCSPRSGDLSVYWYQQSLDQGLQFLIQYYNGEERAKGNILERFSAQQFPDLHSELNLSSLELGDSALYFCASSVGTKWEKLFFGSGTQLSVL.

J is TRBJ2-3 and V is TRBV2; 9 nucleotides agree with TRBD2. CDR1 SNHLY and CDR2 FYNNEI come from the germline V gene. V trimming: 8 bases; J trimming: 0 bases; junction bases outside the gene matches: 6. CDR3 length: 15 amino acids. The CDR3 DNA reads TGTGCCAGCCACATGACTAGCGGTAGCACAGATACGCAGTATTTT. It encodes CASHMTSGSTDTQYF.

The rearrangement links TRBV7-2 to TRBJ2-3; no firm D call. This CDR3 is 15 amino acids long. The ends were cut back, 2 bases at V and 1 base at J, with 10 bases in the middle. CDR1 and CDR2 from the germline V gene are SGHTA and FQGNSA. The CDR3 is CASSLSDIRTDTQYF. DNA of the CDR3: TGTGCCAGCAGCTTATCTGACATACGCACAGATACGCAGTATTTT.

This chain links TRBV7-9 with TRBJ1-1; D is possibly TRBD1 (6 bases). The CDR3 is 15 amino acids. In germline, CDR1 is SEHNR, CDR2 FQNEAQ (reference sequence). Trimming stripped 0 bases from V and 4 bases from J, with 12 bases between. The CDR3 protein is CASSLATGQSTEAFF. As DNA, the CDR3 is TGTGCCAGCAGCTTAGCCACCGGACAGAGCACTGAAGCTTTCTTT.

This clone occurred once. The chain combines TRBV5-1 with TRBJ2-7; possibly TRBD2 for D (7 bases). Trimming took off 0 bases at V and 4 bases at J, with 14 bases between the two ends. The CDR3 runs 15 residues. CDR1 is SGHRS, CDR2 YFSETQ, per germline. Written as DNA, the CDR3 is TGCGCCAGCAGCTTGGATATAGGGGGGGGATACGAGCAGTACTTC. Translated: CASSLDIGGGYEQYF. Variable domain in full (rest from reference TRBV5-1 and TRBJ2-7): KAGVTQTPRYLIKTRGQQVTLSCSPISGHRSVSWYQQTPGQGLQFLFEYFSETQRNKGNFPGRFSGRQFSNSRSEMNVSTLELGDSALYLCASSLDIGGGYEQYFGPGTRLTVT.

This chain joins TRBV7-2 and TRBJ2-5; D is possibly TRBD2 (5 bases). Germline CDR1 SGHTA, CDR2 FQGNSA. The CDR3 has 17 residues. Between the trimmed V and J ends, which lost 1 base and 2 bases, there was a span of 17 bases. The CDR3 sequence: CASSLVGERRLQETQYF. The CDR3 region has the DNA TGTGCCAGCAGCTTAGTTGGGGAGAGACGGCTTCAAGAGACCCAGTACTTC.

The chain uses TRBV15 and TRBJ2-2; perhaps TRBD2 as D (7 bases). Trimming pared 0 bases from V and 3 bases from J, leaving 11 bases between. The CDR3 length is 16 residues. Germline assignment: CDR1 LNHNV and CDR2 YYDKDF (reference sequence). The CDR3 DNA follows: TGTGCCACCAGCAGAGAGCAGGGGAGGGACACCGGGGAGCTGTTTTTT. It encodes CATSREQGRDTGELFF.

The rearrangement joins TRBV7-2 to TRBJ2-1, with a possible D match to TRBD2 (5 bases). This CDR3 has 18 residues. V was pared by 1 base and J by 0 bases, with 16 bases between. Looked up from germline, CDR1 is SGHTA and CDR2 is FQGNSA. CDR3 DNA sequence: TGTGCCAGCAGCTTAGATTACCCGAGGGTGAGCTCCTACAATGAGCAGTTCTTC. It is translated as CASSLDYPRVSSYNEQFF.

This clone was counted a single time. The chain employs TRBV5-4 and TRBJ1-2; D gene ambiguous. The CDR3 length is 13 residues. The germline V gene encodes CDR1 SGHNT and CDR2 YYREEE (reference sequence). Between the trimmed V and J ends, which lost 4 bases and 8 bases, there was a span of 15 bases. CDR3 amino acids: CASSPTLRGGYTF. Here the CDR3 DNA reads TGTGCCAGCAGCCCCACTCTGCGCGGAGGCTACACCTTC.

The chain links TRBV6-6 to TRBJ2-7, with unresolved D. Germline-derived CDR1 and CDR2 are MNHNY and SVGAGI (reference sequence). V lost 0 bases to trimming and J lost 6 bases, with 12 bases between them. The CDR3 totals 14 residues. CDR3 sequence (DNA): TGTGCCAGCAGTTACTCGAAAGGTTCGGGCGAGCAGTACTTC. As protein: CASSYSKGSGEQYF.

The chain combines TRBV6-6 with TRBJ1-5; a possible D gene is TRBD1 (6 bases). Germline V gene data show CDR1 as MNHNY and CDR2 as SVGAGI (reference sequence). The CDR3 sequence is 15 residues long. V shed 5 bases and J shed 0 bases, with 11 bases lying between them. The CDR3 DNA reads TGTGCCAGCAGTCCTGCAGGGGCTAGCAATCAGCCCCAGCATTTT. Its translation: CASSPAGASNQPQHF.

The CDR3 loop is CASSPFYEQYF. DNA of the CDR3: TGCGCCAGCAGCCCCTTCTACGAGCAGTACTTC. This chain links TRBV4-1 with TRBJ2-7; unclear D gene. V was clipped by 4 bases and J by 3 bases, with 4 bases between them. CDR1 is MGHRA and CDR2 is YSYEKL in the germline V gene. This CDR3 is 11 amino acids long.